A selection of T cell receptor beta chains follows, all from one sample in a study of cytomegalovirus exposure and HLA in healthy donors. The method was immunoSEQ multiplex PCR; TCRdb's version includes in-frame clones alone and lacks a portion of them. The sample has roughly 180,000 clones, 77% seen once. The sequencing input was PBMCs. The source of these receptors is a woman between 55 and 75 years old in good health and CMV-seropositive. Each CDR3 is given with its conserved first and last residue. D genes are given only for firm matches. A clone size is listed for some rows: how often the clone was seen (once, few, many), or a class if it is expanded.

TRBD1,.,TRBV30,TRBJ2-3,CAWSRGQGRTDTQYF,TGTGCCTGGAGCAGGGGACAGGGTCGAACAGATACGCAGTATTTT
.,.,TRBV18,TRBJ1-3,CASSPYDSSSGNTIYF,TGTGCCAGCTCACCATACGACAGCTCCTCTGGAAACACCATATATTTT
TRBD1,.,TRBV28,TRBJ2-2,CASSPGQDRTEELFF,TGTGCCAGCAGCCCTGGACAGGATAGGACCGAGGAGCTGTTTTTT
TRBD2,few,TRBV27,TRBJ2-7,CASGRELYEQYF,TGCGCCTCGGGGCGGGAGCTATACGAGCAGTACTTC
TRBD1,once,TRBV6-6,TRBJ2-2,CASRVPGQGANGELFF,TGTGCCAGCAGAGTTCCGGGACAGGGGGCGAACGGGGAGCTGTTTTTT
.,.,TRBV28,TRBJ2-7,CASRPPLREQYF,TGTGCCAGCAGACCCCCCCTCCGGGAGCAGTACTTC
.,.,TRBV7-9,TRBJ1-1,CASSLNGGATEAFF,TGTGCCAGCAGCTTAAATGGGGGGGCTACTGAAGCTTTCTTT
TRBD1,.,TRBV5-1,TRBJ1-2,CASSLDAMTGGASGYTF,TGCGCCAGCAGCTTGGACGCTATGACAGGGGGCGCGTCTGGCTACACCTTC
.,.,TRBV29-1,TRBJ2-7,CSADSGSYEQYF,TGCAGCGCGGACAGTGGTTCCTACGAGCAGTACTTC
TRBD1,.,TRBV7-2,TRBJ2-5,CASLENRGSWETQYF,TGTGCCAGCCTGGAGAACAGGGGCTCTTGGGAGACCCAGTACTTC
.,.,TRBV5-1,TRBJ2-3,CASKPPGLPADTQYF,TGCGCCAGCAAACCCCCGGGACTGCCGGCAGATACGCAGTATTTT
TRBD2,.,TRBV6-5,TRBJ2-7,CASSAGTSGYEQYF,TGTGCCAGCAGTGCCGGGACTAGCGGATACGAGCAGTACTTC
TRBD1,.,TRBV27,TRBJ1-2,CASSFSPPSGTGGYGYTF,TGTGCCAGCAGTTTTTCACCCCCCTCCGGGACAGGGGGGTATGGCTACACCTTC
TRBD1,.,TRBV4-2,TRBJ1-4,CASSQDATGGRGYEKLFF,TGTGCCAGCAGCCAAGATGCGACAGGGGGAAGAGGCTATGAAAAACTGTTTTTT
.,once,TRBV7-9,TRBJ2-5,CASSSSGKETQYF,TGTGCCAGCAGCTCTTCGGGAAAAGAGACCCAGTACTTC
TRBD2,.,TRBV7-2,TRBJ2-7,CASSGLVSLYEQYF,TGTGCCAGCAGCGGACTAGTGAGTCTATACGAGCAGTACTTC
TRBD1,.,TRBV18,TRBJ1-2,CASSGQGRNYGYTF,TGTGCCAGCTCAGGACAGGGGCGGAACTATGGCTACACCTTC
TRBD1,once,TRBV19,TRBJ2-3,CASSTGVLGTDTQYF,TGTGCCAGTAGCACAGGGGTTTTGGGCACAGATACGCAGTATTTT
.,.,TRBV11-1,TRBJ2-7,CASSSSGYEQYF,TGTGCCAGCAGCTCTTCGGGGTACGAGCAGTACTTC
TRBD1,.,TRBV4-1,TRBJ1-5,CASSQDRGFHQPQHF,TGCGCCAGCAGCCAGGACAGGGGTTTCCATCAGCCCCAGCATTTT
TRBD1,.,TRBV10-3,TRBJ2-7,CASSIATGMRNEQYF,TGTGCCAGCAGTATAGCGACAGGGATGAGAAACGAGCAGTACTTC
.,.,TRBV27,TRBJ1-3,CASDPDGRGSGNTIYF,TGTGCCAGCGATCCGGATGGGAGGGGTTCTGGAAACACCATATATTTT
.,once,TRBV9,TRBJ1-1,CASSVGGVLNTEAFF,TGTGCCAGCAGCGTAGGGGGGGTACTGAACACTGAAGCTTTCTTT
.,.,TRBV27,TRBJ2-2,CASSFETGELFF,TGTGCCAGCAGTTTTGAGACCGGGGAGCTGTTTTTT
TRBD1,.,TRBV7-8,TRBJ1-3,CASSLAPWTGAGNTIYF,TGTGCCAGCAGCTTAGCCCCTTGGACAGGGGCGGGAAACACCATATATTTT
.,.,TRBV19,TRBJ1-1,CASSKGRYWARIWNTEAFF,TGTGCCAGTAGTAAGGGGAGGTACTGGGCGCGAATTTGGAACACTGAAGCTTTCTTT
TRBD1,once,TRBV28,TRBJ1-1,CASRVPGQGGAEAFF,TGTGCCAGCAGGGTTCCGGGACAGGGAGGGGCTGAAGCTTTCTTT
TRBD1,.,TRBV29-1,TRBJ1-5,CSVQTGLEQPQHF,TGCAGCGTTCAGACAGGGCTTGAACAGCCCCAGCATTTT
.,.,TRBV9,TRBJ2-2,CASNGQNTGELFF,TGTGCCAGCAACGGACAGAACACCGGGGAGCTGTTTTTT
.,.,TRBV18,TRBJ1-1,CASSPSQVDTEAFF,TGTGCCAGCTCACCGTCACAGGTGGACACTGAAGCTTTCTTT
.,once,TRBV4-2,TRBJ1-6,CASSQERSGVHSPLHF,TGTGCCAGCAGCCAAGAAAGGTCAGGGGTCCATTCACCCCTCCACTTT